The T cell receptor beta chain described here comes from a study of early T cells in non-severe SARS-CoV-2 infection (dated by TCRdb to the early 2020s). For context, the study as a whole: TCR sequencing used bulk RNA from unsorted whole blood, so alpha and beta chains could not be paired.

General conclusions and limits of the study: VDJdb matching was skewed toward anti-spike CD8 responses, so virus-specific expansions were likely underestimated and private and CD4 specificities were missed.

The library relied on 5' RACE. Sequencing took place on a NextSeq 500. The TCR library protocol attached unique molecular identifiers to individual cDNA molecules to correct for sequencing error and PCR bias. Sequencing covered both TCR alpha and beta chains, and within each sample the abundances of alpha and beta sequences were tightly co-correlated. The study's own analysis went as follows. V gene, J gene and CDR3 annotation of TCR sequences was performed with Decombinator V4. TCRs were defined as expanded if a significant change between any two time points was detected under a Poisson model with p below 0.0001. TCR abundances were normalised to the total number of TCRs sequenced per sample and expressed as counts per million. TRAV1-2 paired with TRAJ12, TRAJ20 or TRAJ33 defined MAIT TCRs, while TRAV10 paired with TRAJ18 defined iNKT TCRs. VDJdb, accessed 1 November 2021, was searched for CMV, EBV and SARS-CoV-2 annotated TCRs, with TCRs annotated for multiple antigens excluded. The public reads were quality trimmed at Q25 with fastp and then assembled into clones with MiXCR by TCRdb, keeping productive beta chains. One record per CDR3 amino acid sequence lists the most common genes and DNA. TCRdb, not the authors, supplied the V and J calls. Across this sample there are approximately 33,000 distinct CDR3 sequences, with around 5% seen only once. The ten top clones hold 25% to 30% of the sample.

Sequences MNHEY (CDR1) and SVGAGI (CDR2) are obtained from the germline V gene. From its cysteine to its phenylalanine, the CDR3 spans 14 amino acids. Only the CDR3 DNA stays, 42 bases, in frame from base 1. Germline trimming: 2 bases from V, 7 bases from J; junction bases outside gene matches: 4. A case-control design nested within a healthcare worker cohort in London, UK, was used, with weekly nasopharyngeal swab PCR tests and blood sampling performed. Healthcare workers were enrolled in the week of the UK lockdown, from 23 to 31 March 2020, and were followed every week for up to 16 weeks. There are a few counts of this clonotype. No cognate antigen has been identified for it. Base quality data are lacking; no much larger clone is found one base away.

The sequenced sample consisted of whole blood. The chain is assembled from TRBV6-5 and TRBJ1-4, with 7 bases in between that match TRBD1. The sequence derives from an adult who was a healthcare worker with PCR-confirmed SARS-CoV-2 infection or an uninfected control (not recorded which). The DNA sequence is as follows: TGTGCCAGCAGTTACCTCAGGGGGGGTGAAAAACTGTTTTTT. Its amino acids are CASSYLRGGEKLFF.